This TCR beta chain was profiled in a study of cytomegalovirus exposure and HLA in healthy donors. Vbeta (60) and Jbeta (13) primers were used in the PCR. Using immunoSEQ multiplex PCR, the repertoire was profiled, and TCRdb retains in-frame clones only, with some absent. The sample lists about 130,000 clones, 77% occurring once. J was trimmed by 0 bases and V by 0 bases; bases with no gene match: 0. CDR3 length: 14 residues. Germline lookup yields CDR1 SGDLS and CDR2 YYNGEE. The J gene is TRBJ2-7, the V gene TRBV9; 7 bases map to TRBD2. The receptor was isolated from a man aged 25 to 40 in good health and CMV-seronegative. What was sequenced was PBMCs. This CDR3 is CASSVGLASYEQYF. The CDR3 DNA sequence: TGTGCCAGCAGCGTAGGACTAGCCTCCTACGAGCAGTACTTC.